This is a list of T cell receptor beta chains from one sample in a study of cytomegalovirus exposure and HLA in healthy donors. Some clones are missing from TCRdb's copy, which holds only in-frame ones; the method was immunoSEQ multiplex PCR. The sample holds approximately 150,000 clones, about 84% seen once. The specimen sequenced was PBMCs. These receptor sequences come from a woman younger than 35 in good health and CMV-seropositive. CDR3s include the opening cysteine and the closing phenylalanine or tryptophan. A D gene is named only where the DNA matches it firmly. For some rows the clone size is stated as once, few or many, or as a class when expanded; others skip it.

v_call: TRBV4-1; d_call: .; j_call: TRBJ1-4; clone_size: .; cdr3_nt: TGCGCCAGCAGCCAAGACGGGGGCGGGGGAGGTGAAAAACTGTTTTTT; cdr3_aa: CASSQDGGGGGEKLFF
v_call: TRBV18; d_call: .; j_call: TRBJ1-2; clone_size: .; cdr3_nt: TGTGCCAGCTCACCCGACAGCCTCGTGGGCTACACCTTC; cdr3_aa: CASSPDSLVGYTF
v_call: TRBV19; d_call: TRBD1; j_call: TRBJ1-5; clone_size: .; cdr3_nt: TGTGCCAGTAGCCAACAGGGGACTGGCAATCAGCCCCAGCATTTT; cdr3_aa: CASSQQGTGNQPQHF
v_call: TRBV10-2; d_call: .; j_call: TRBJ1-5; clone_size: few; cdr3_nt: TGCGCCAGCAGTGAAAGTCAGGGTAATCAGCCCCAGCATTTT; cdr3_aa: CASSESQGNQPQHF
v_call: TRBV5-1; d_call: TRBD1; j_call: TRBJ2-3; clone_size: .; cdr3_nt: TGCGCCAGCAGCTCATTACCGGGACAGGGGGTGAATACAGATACGCAGTATTTT; cdr3_aa: CASSSLPGQGVNTDTQYF
v_call: TRBV11-3; d_call: TRBD2; j_call: TRBJ2-7; clone_size: .; cdr3_nt: TGTGCCAGCAGCTTAGACGAGATAGCGGGTATCAACGAGCAGTACTTC; cdr3_aa: CASSLDEIAGINEQYF
v_call: TRBV18; d_call: TRBD1; j_call: TRBJ2-3; clone_size: .; cdr3_nt: TGTGCCAGCTCACAGACAGGGGGCACAGATACGCAGTATTTT; cdr3_aa: CASSQTGGTDTQYF
v_call: TRBV10-3; d_call: .; j_call: TRBJ1-2; clone_size: .; cdr3_nt: TGTGCCATCAGTGAAGAGGCGATCTATGGCTACACCTTC; cdr3_aa: CAISEEAIYGYTF
v_call: TRBV10-2; d_call: .; j_call: TRBJ2-7; clone_size: .; cdr3_nt: TGCGCCAGCAGGCAGGGGGGCAACGAGCAGTACTTC; cdr3_aa: CASRQGGNEQYF
v_call: TRBV18; d_call: TRBD1; j_call: TRBJ2-1; clone_size: once; cdr3_nt: TGTGCCAGCTCACCACGGGACAGGACCTACAATGAGCAGTTCTTC; cdr3_aa: CASSPRDRTYNEQFF
v_call: TRBV18; d_call: .; j_call: TRBJ2-7; clone_size: .; cdr3_nt: TGTGCCAGCTCATCCACAGAAGGCGAGCAGTACTTC; cdr3_aa: CASSSTEGEQYF
v_call: TRBV25-1; d_call: .; j_call: TRBJ1-4; clone_size: .; cdr3_nt: TGTGCCAGCAGGGGAGGGCGCGCAACTAATGAAAAACTGTTTTTT; cdr3_aa: CASRGGRATNEKLFF
v_call: TRBV19; d_call: TRBD1; j_call: TRBJ1-2; clone_size: .; cdr3_nt: TGTGCCACCGATTCCGGGACAGGGGATGGCTACACCTTC; cdr3_aa: CATDSGTGDGYTF
v_call: TRBV18; d_call: .; j_call: TRBJ2-7; clone_size: .; cdr3_nt: TGTGCCAGCTCACCACTCGGGGTCGGCTTACGCGAGCAGTACTTC; cdr3_aa: CASSPLGVGLREQYF
v_call: TRBV5-1; d_call: TRBD2; j_call: TRBJ2-3; clone_size: once; cdr3_nt: TGCGCCAGCAGCTTGGCGGGGGGTACAGGCACAGATACGCAGTATTTT; cdr3_aa: CASSLAGGTGTDTQYF
v_call: TRBV15; d_call: TRBD2; j_call: TRBJ2-1; clone_size: .; cdr3_nt: TGTGCCACCAGCAGGGCGGGAGGGTTTGGTTACAATGAGCAGTTCTTC; cdr3_aa: CATSRAGGFGYNEQFF
v_call: TRBV25-1; d_call: .; j_call: TRBJ2-1; clone_size: few; cdr3_nt: TGTGCCAGCAGTCGACAGTTGCCGTCCGATTACAATGAGCAGTTCTTC; cdr3_aa: CASSRQLPSDYNEQFF
v_call: TRBV7-2; d_call: TRBD2; j_call: TRBJ2-2; clone_size: .; cdr3_nt: TGTGCCAGCAGTCCATCTAGCGGGGGGGCCTCCAGGGCCGGGGAGCTGTTTTTT; cdr3_aa: CASSPSSGGASRAGELFF
v_call: TRBV5-1; d_call: .; j_call: TRBJ1-1; clone_size: few; cdr3_nt: TGCGCCAGCAGCCCAACGGGACAAACTAACACTGAAGCTTTCTTT; cdr3_aa: CASSPTGQTNTEAFF
v_call: TRBV4-2; d_call: TRBD2; j_call: TRBJ2-1; clone_size: once; cdr3_nt: TGTGCCAGCAGCCAAGGGACTAGCGGGGGGGCGGGGGAGCAGTTCTTC; cdr3_aa: CASSQGTSGGAGEQFF
v_call: TRBV4-2; d_call: .; j_call: TRBJ1-1; clone_size: few; cdr3_nt: TGTGCCAGCAGCCACCCTACAGGGACGGGTGGTGAGGGAGCTTTCTTT; cdr3_aa: CASSHPTGTGGEGAFF
v_call: TRBV19; d_call: .; j_call: TRBJ2-3; clone_size: .; cdr3_nt: TGTGCCAGTAGTATACGGTCCACACAGTCCCGAGGGGATACGCAGTATTTT; cdr3_aa: CASSIRSTQSRGDTQYF
v_call: TRBV5-8; d_call: TRBD2; j_call: TRBJ2-1; clone_size: .; cdr3_nt: TGTGCCAGCAGCGCGAGCGGGGGGGCCGCCAATGAGCAGTTCTTC; cdr3_aa: CASSASGGAANEQFF
v_call: TRBV19; d_call: TRBD1; j_call: TRBJ2-4; clone_size: .; cdr3_nt: TGTGCCAGTAGTTCCCCGGGACAGGGGTCTTGGGTCAAAAACATTCAGTACTTC; cdr3_aa: CASSSPGQGSWVKNIQYF
v_call: TRBV19; d_call: .; j_call: TRBJ1-2; clone_size: .; cdr3_nt: TGTGCCAGTAGTGGACAGAACCATAACTATGGCTACACCTTC; cdr3_aa: CASSGQNHNYGYTF
v_call: TRBV9; d_call: .; j_call: TRBJ2-3; clone_size: .; cdr3_nt: TGTGCCAGCAGCGTAAGAGGTAGCACAGATACGCAGTATTTT; cdr3_aa: CASSVRGSTDTQYF
v_call: TRBV5-6; d_call: .; j_call: TRBJ2-1; clone_size: .; cdr3_nt: TGTGCCAGCAGCATGGGGGCGGGGGCCTCCTACAATGAGCAGTTCTTC; cdr3_aa: CASSMGAGASYNEQFF
v_call: TRBV28; d_call: TRBD1; j_call: TRBJ1-3; clone_size: .; cdr3_nt: TGTGCCAGCAGTCGGACAGGGAACTCTGGAAACACCATATATTTT; cdr3_aa: CASSRTGNSGNTIYF
v_call: TRBV7-9; d_call: .; j_call: TRBJ2-3; clone_size: few; cdr3_nt: TGTGCCAGCAGCTCCCGGTTCTCCGTACTTTTAGATACGCAGTATTTT; cdr3_aa: CASSSRFSVLLDTQYF
v_call: TRBV5-1; d_call: .; j_call: TRBJ2-2; clone_size: .; cdr3_nt: TGCGCCAGCAGCTTGGGAGGAACTAACACCGGGGAGCTGTTTTTT; cdr3_aa: CASSLGGTNTGELFF
v_call: TRBV7-2; d_call: TRBD2; j_call: TRBJ2-2; clone_size: .; cdr3_nt: TGTGCCAGCAGCTTAGCTAGTGGAAGCGGGGGGAACACCGGGGAGCTGTTTTTT; cdr3_aa: CASSLASGSGGNTGELFF
v_call: TRBV5-1; d_call: TRBD1; j_call: TRBJ1-1; clone_size: .; cdr3_nt: TGCGCCAGCAGCTTGATTGGACAGGGGTTGACTGAAGCTTTCTTT; cdr3_aa: CASSLIGQGLTEAFF
v_call: TRBV6-8; d_call: .; j_call: TRBJ2-6; clone_size: .; cdr3_nt: TGTGCCAGCAGTTACTCGGCGGTTGAGACGGGTACTTACTCTGGGGCCAACGTCCTGACTTTC; cdr3_aa: CASSYSAVETGTYSGANVLTF
v_call: TRBV30; d_call: .; j_call: TRBJ1-1; clone_size: .; cdr3_nt: TGTGCCTGGACTCTCACTCAGAACACTGAAGCTTTCTTT; cdr3_aa: CAWTLTQNTEAFF
v_call: TRBV30; d_call: TRBD1; j_call: TRBJ1-2; clone_size: .; cdr3_nt: TGTGCCTGGAGCGTGACAGGGGATGGCTACACCTTC; cdr3_aa: CAWSVTGDGYTF
v_call: TRBV6-1; d_call: .; j_call: TRBJ1-2; clone_size: few; cdr3_nt: TGTGCCAGCAATCAGGGGCCTCCTTCACATGGCTACACCTTC; cdr3_aa: CASNQGPPSHGYTF
v_call: TRBV9; d_call: .; j_call: TRBJ1-6; clone_size: .; cdr3_nt: TGTGCCAGCAGCGTAGGGCTTGATTCACCCCTCCACTTT; cdr3_aa: CASSVGLDSPLHF
v_call: TRBV18; d_call: .; j_call: TRBJ1-1; clone_size: many; cdr3_nt: TGTGCCAGCTCACCACTACCAGGACTGGAAAACACTGAAGCTTTCTTT; cdr3_aa: CASSPLPGLENTEAFF
v_call: TRBV7-2; d_call: .; j_call: TRBJ2-7; clone_size: once; cdr3_nt: TGTGCCAGCAGCCTGCGTTTGACTTCAAGCTCCTACGAGCAGTACTTC; cdr3_aa: CASSLRLTSSSYEQYF
v_call: TRBV7-9; d_call: TRBD1; j_call: TRBJ2-5; clone_size: .; cdr3_nt: TGTGCCAGCAGCTCCGGACAGGTACAAGAGACCCAGTACTTC; cdr3_aa: CASSSGQVQETQYF
v_call: TRBV28; d_call: TRBD1; j_call: TRBJ1-1; clone_size: few; cdr3_nt: TGTGCCAGCAGGACAGGGGGTCCGAACACTGAAGCTTTCTTT; cdr3_aa: CASRTGGPNTEAFF
v_call: TRBV13; d_call: TRBD1; j_call: TRBJ2-4; clone_size: .; cdr3_nt: TGTGCCAGCAGCTTAACAGGGGTAGCCAAAAACATTCAGTACTTC; cdr3_aa: CASSLTGVAKNIQYF
v_call: TRBV5-1; d_call: .; j_call: TRBJ2-7; clone_size: .; cdr3_nt: TGTGCCAGCAGCCTCTTCACGAGCGCAGCCTACGAGCAGTACTTC; cdr3_aa: CASSLFTSAAYEQYF
v_call: TRBV6-5; d_call: .; j_call: TRBJ1-2; clone_size: .; cdr3_nt: TGTGCCAGCAGTTCAGTGGCGGGTGGTGGCTACACCTTC; cdr3_aa: CASSSVAGGGYTF
v_call: TRBV7-2; d_call: TRBD2; j_call: TRBJ2-7; clone_size: .; cdr3_nt: TGTGCCAGCAGCCTTAGGGAGGGCTCTACCTACGAGCAGTACTTC; cdr3_aa: CASSLREGSTYEQYF